This T cell receptor beta chain was recovered during a study of T-cell reconstitution after alpha-beta-depleted transplantation in children. Study-wide results and limits: Most T-cell counts and diversity one year after the transplant came from T cells that were newly produced. TCRbeta diversity was high at day 60 in some patients (a result of surviving recipient T cells and thymic progenitors). Several hundred graft clones that had expanded were reportedly the source of alpha-beta T cells about two months after transplant.

Germline lookup yields CDR1 DFQATT and CDR2 SNEGSKA (reference sequence). Unmatched junction bases numbered 5, after V lost 0 bases and J lost 4 bases. The CDR3 consists of 15 residues. This clonotype occurred many times. Antigen unknown. Construction of the TCRbeta library involved unique molecular identifiers. TCRdb analysed the PCR reads with MiXCR anew, one entry per CDR3 protein. The sample carries some 220,000 distinct CDR3 sequences, approximately 10% recorded once. The V gene is TRBV20-1, the J gene TRBJ2-3, with TRBD2 identical over 9 bases. This specimen consisted of PBMCs, obtained before TCRalphabeta/CD19-depleted stem cell transplant. The TCR comes from a child in the first two years of life with acute myeloid leukemia, due to receive a stem cell transplant. CDR3: CSARDSSGSADTQYF. The CDR3, as DNA: TGCAGTGCTAGAGATAGTAGCGGGAGTGCAGATACGCAGTATTTT.